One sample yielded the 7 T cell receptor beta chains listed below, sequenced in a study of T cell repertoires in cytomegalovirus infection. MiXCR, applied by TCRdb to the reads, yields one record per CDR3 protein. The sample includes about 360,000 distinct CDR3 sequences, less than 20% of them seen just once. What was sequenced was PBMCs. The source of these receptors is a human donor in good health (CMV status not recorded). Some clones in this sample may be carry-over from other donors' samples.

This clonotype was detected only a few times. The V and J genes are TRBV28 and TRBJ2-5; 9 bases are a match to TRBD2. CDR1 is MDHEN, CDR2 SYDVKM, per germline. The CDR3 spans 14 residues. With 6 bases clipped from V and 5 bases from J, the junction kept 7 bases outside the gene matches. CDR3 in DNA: TGTGCCAGCAGCCCCGCGGCGGGGGGGGAGACCCAGTACTTC. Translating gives CASSPAAGGETQYF.

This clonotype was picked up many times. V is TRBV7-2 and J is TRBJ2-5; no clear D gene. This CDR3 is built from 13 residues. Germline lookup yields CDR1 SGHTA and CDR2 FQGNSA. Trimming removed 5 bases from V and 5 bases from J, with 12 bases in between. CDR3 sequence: CASSVDGVETQYF. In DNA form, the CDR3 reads TGTGCCAGCAGCGTAGATGGGGTGGAGACCCAGTACTTC.

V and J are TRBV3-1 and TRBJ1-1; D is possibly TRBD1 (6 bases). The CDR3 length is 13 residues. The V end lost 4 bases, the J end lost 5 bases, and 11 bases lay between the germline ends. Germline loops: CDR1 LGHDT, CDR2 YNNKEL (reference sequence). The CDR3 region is CASSRLTGTEAFF. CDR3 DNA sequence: TGTGCCAGCAGCCGCTTAACAGGGACTGAAGCTTTCTTT.

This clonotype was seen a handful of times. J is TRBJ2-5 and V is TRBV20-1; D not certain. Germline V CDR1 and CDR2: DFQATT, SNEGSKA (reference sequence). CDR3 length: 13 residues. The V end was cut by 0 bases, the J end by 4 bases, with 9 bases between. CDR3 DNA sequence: TGCAGTGCTAGAGATCTCCCGGGAGAGACCCAGTACTTC. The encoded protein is CSARDLPGETQYF.

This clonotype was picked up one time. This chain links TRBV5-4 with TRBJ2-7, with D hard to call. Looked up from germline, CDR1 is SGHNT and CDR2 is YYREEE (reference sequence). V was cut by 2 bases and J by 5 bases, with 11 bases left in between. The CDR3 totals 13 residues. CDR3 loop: CASSLPDGDEQYF. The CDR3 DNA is TGTGCCAGCAGCTTACCCGACGGAGACGAGCAGTACTTC.

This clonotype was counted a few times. CDR3 nucleotides: TGTGCCATCAGTGAGTCGCAGCGGGGCCTCACAGATACGCAGTATTTT. As protein: CAISESQRGLTDTQYF. The chain is built from TRBV10-3 and TRBJ2-3; TRBD2 agrees at 7 bases. Germline values: CDR1 ENHRY, CDR2 SYGVKD. The CDR3 contains 16 residues. J gave up 2 bases and V 0 bases, and 5 bases lay outside the gene matches.

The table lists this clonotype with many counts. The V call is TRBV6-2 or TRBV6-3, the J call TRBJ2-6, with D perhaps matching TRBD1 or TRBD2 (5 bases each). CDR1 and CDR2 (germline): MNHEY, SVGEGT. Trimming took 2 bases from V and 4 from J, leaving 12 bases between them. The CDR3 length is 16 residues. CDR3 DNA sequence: TGTGCCAGCAGTTACCTCACGGGGCCAGGGGCCAACGTCCTGACTTTC. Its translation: CASSYLTGPGANVLTF.